The sequence of this T cell receptor beta chain was determined in a study of technical replicates of blood from a handful of donors. The assay was immunoSEQ multiplex PCR, and TCRdb's table has in-frame clones only and misses some. The sample shows fewer than 90,000 clones, approximately 89% of them seen only once. Germline CDR1 and CDR2: LNHDA and SQIVND (reference sequence). The CDR3 consists of 15 residues. V was shortened by 1 base and J by 4 bases, with 13 bases between the two germline ends. Sequenced sample: T cells isolated from PBMCs. V usage is TRBV19 and J usage is TRBJ1-2; D remains ambiguous. The receptor was derived from a human donor in good health. The CDR3 sequence: CASSIGSGGFYGYTF. The CDR3 DNA is TGTGCCAGTAGTATAGGGTCCGGCGGATTCTATGGCTACACCTTC.